This TCR beta chain was documented in a study of neurological immune-mediated disorders. MiXCR, applied by TCRdb to the 5' RACE reads, yields one record per CDR3 protein. The sample has roughly 48,000 distinct CDR3 sequences, 5.8% seen once. This CDR3 has 16 amino acids. This clonotype occurred a few times. Just one base apart from a much larger clone, this may be a read error. This chain connects TRBV12-3 or TRBV12-4 to TRBJ2-3; D might be TRBD2 (6 bases). The sample was CD4+ T cells from blood. The source is a woman younger than 35 with multiple sclerosis. The CDR3 reads CVSSPPLAEYTDTQYF. The CDR3 DNA reads as TGTGTCAGCAGTCCCCCATTAGCGGAATACACAGATACGCAGTATTTT.